This passage covers 2 T cell receptor beta chains from one sample sequenced in a study of T cell responses to AZD1222 COVID-19 vaccine (dated by TCRdb to about 2021). Libraries were built with the immunoSEQ multiplex PCR assay. TCRdb obtained this table from immuneACCESS and retained in-frame rearrangements with V and J assigned. These tables miss some clones; where compared with another copy, unresolved V genes account for less than half of the shortfall, and the remainder is unexplained. For this sample there are roughly 100,000 clones; under 90% appear just once. The ten most abundant clones make up approximately 5% of the sample. What this sample's time point label stands for: baseline before first vaccination. The input for sequencing was peripheral blood, taken on day 0 of AZD1222 vaccination. These receptors all stem from an adult in good health.

The rearrangement uses TRBV9 and TRBJ2-5; 9 bases fit TRBD1. The CDR3 length is 15 residues. V lost 0 bases, J lost 4 bases, and 4 bases stayed unmatched. CDR1 SGDLS and CDR2 YYNGEE come from the germline V gene. In DNA, the CDR3 is TGTGCCAGCAGCGTAGGGGGACAGGGAGGAGAGACCCAGTACTTC. Encoded protein: CASSVGGQGGETQYF.

This clone was observed a handful of times. V gene TRBV14 combines with J gene TRBJ2-3; the D is unclear. CDR1 and CDR2 (germline): SGHDN, FVKESK. Trimming left V 0 bases short and J 6 bases short, with 7 bases between. This CDR3 has 13 amino acids. CDR3 nucleotides: TGTGCCAGCAGCCAAGATATGCGGGATACGCAGTATTTT. This sequence encodes CASSQDMRDTQYF.